These 20 T cell receptor beta chains were sequenced from one sample in a study of blood T cell repertoires in COVID-19. TCRdb's table, derived via immunoSEQ multiplex PCR, lists solely in-frame clones and lacks some. The repertoire includes some 150,000 clones, about four fifths of them detected once, and around 5% sits in the top ten. The sequenced sample was peripheral blood. The receptors stem from a woman aged 70 to 79 with COVID-19, enrolled during active disease.

The chain recombines TRBV11-2 with TRBJ2-7; D perhaps matches TRBD1 (6 bases). Germline V lookup: CDR1 SGHAT, CDR2 FQNNGV. The V end was cut by 0 bases, the J end by 5 bases, with 14 bases between. CDR3 length: 15 residues. CDR3 loop: CASSLEQGLWHEQYF. CDR3 nucleotides: TGTGCCAGCAGCTTAGAACAGGGTTTGTGGCACGAGCAGTACTTC. The complete variable domain, with remaining parts taken from reference TRBV11-2 and TRBJ2-7, reads EAGVAQSPRYKIIEKRQSVAFWCNPISGHATLYWYQQILGQGPKLLIQFQNNGVVDDSQLPKDRFSAERLKGVDSTLKIQPAKLEDSAVYLCASSLEQGLWHEQYFGPGTRLTVT.

The chain joins TRBV3-1 (or the pseudogene TRBV3-2) to TRBJ2-7; no reliable D call. The V and J ends lost 0 bases and 3 bases respectively, with 6 bases between them. This CDR3 is 13 amino acids long. CDR1 is LGHDT, CDR2 YNNKEL, per germline (reference sequence). CDR3 DNA: TGTGCCAGCAGCCAAGATCTCCTCTACGAGCAGTACTTC. Amino acid sequence: CASSQDLLYEQYF.

The chain is built from TRBV30 and TRBJ1-2; D is ambiguous. Germline CDR1 reads GTSNPN; CDR2 reads SVGIG (reference sequence). Trimming took 0 bases from V and 5 from J, leaving 7 bases between them. This CDR3 is 12 amino acids long. CDR3 nucleotide sequence: TGTGCCTGGAGTGTAATCGCGTATGGCTACACCTTC. Protein product: CAWSVIAYGYTF.

The V gene is TRBV10-3, the J gene TRBJ2-3; D gene unclear. V was cut by 4 bases and J by 6 bases, with 14 bases left in between. Per germline, CDR1 ENHRY and CDR2 SYGVKD. The CDR3 covers 14 residues. The CDR3 region is CAISAGLGEDTQYF. For the CDR3, the DNA is TGTGCCATCAGTGCCGGGTTGGGTGAGGATACGCAGTATTTT.

A single count supports this clone. The rearrangement joins TRBV10-3 to TRBJ1-6; 8 bases fit TRBD1. The J segment lost 10 bases and the V segment lost 6 bases, leaving 11 bases of the junction unmatched. Germline V gives CDR1 ENHRY, CDR2 SYGVKD. The CDR3 totals 15 residues. In nucleotides, the CDR3 is TGTGCCATCAGCCGTACGACAGGGGTTGACTCACCCCTCCACTTT. Translated: CAISRTTGVDSPLHF.

The chain uses TRBV20-1 and TRBJ1-2, with D unclear. Trimming pared 6 bases from V and 3 bases from J, leaving 8 bases between. This CDR3 spans 11 amino acids. Germline lookup yields CDR1 DFQATT and CDR2 SNEGSKA (reference sequence). CDR3 sequence reads: CSAVGDYGYTF. In DNA form, the CDR3 reads TGCAGTGCAGTCGGGGACTATGGCTACACCTTC.

J is TRBJ1-5 and V is TRBV4-1; D is possibly TRBD1 (6 bases). The CDR3 has 15 amino acids. The V gene's germline CDR1 is MGHRA and CDR2 YSYEKL. V gave up 0 bases and J gave up 4 bases, with 10 bases separating them. The CDR3 DNA reads as TGCGCCAGCAGCCAAGAAGGACAGAATAATCAGCCCCAGCATTTT. Translated: CASSQEGQNNQPQHF.

This clone has just a few counts. The chain employs TRBV7-2 and TRBJ2-7, with 8 nucleotides matching TRBD1. Per germline, CDR1 SGHTA and CDR2 FQGNSA. This CDR3 comprises 13 residues. With 5 bases clipped from V and 2 bases from J, the junction kept 2 bases outside the gene matches. In DNA, the CDR3 is TGTGCCAGCAGCGAACAGGGGGCCTACGAGCAGTACTTC. Its translation: CASSEQGAYEQYF.

V usage is TRBV4-2 and J usage is TRBJ2-1; 8 bases agree with TRBD2. The germline V gene has CDR1 LGHNA and CDR2 YNFKEQ. This CDR3 spans 17 amino acids. Germline trimming cut 2 bases from V and 0 bases from J; bases unmatched to any gene: 6. CDR3 residues: CASSQKLAGLSYNEQFF. The CDR3 DNA is TGTGCCAGCAGCCAAAAGCTAGCGGGCCTCTCCTACAATGAGCAGTTCTTC.

The CDR3 here is CASSRTGFGETQYF. CDR3 nucleotide sequence: TGTGCCAGTAGTAGAACGGGGTTCGGAGAGACCCAGTACTTC. This chain connects TRBV19 to TRBJ2-5; D possibly corresponds to TRBD2 (5 bases). The germline V gene encodes CDR1 LNHDA and CDR2 SQIVND (reference sequence). Trimming pared 4 bases from V and 4 bases from J, leaving 13 bases between. The CDR3 loop spans 14 amino acids.

This clone was observed a few times. This chain connects TRBV6-4 to TRBJ2-3; 11 nucleotides line up with TRBD2. Unmatched junction bases numbered 3, after V lost 7 bases and J lost 0 bases. Per the germline V gene, CDR1 is MRHNA and CDR2 is SNTAGT. There are 15 residues in the CDR3. The CDR3 spells CASKGLAGSTDTQYF. CDR3 DNA sequence: TGTGCCAGCAAAGGACTAGCGGGCAGCACAGATACGCAGTATTTT.

This chain uses TRBV6-5 with TRBJ1-5; a possible D gene is TRBD1 (6 bases). The ends were cut back, 6 bases at V and 0 bases at J, with 12 bases in the middle. The CDR3 totals 15 residues. Looked up from germline, CDR1 is MNHEY and CDR2 is SVGAGI. The CDR3 spells CASSQGGGSNQPQHF. Written as DNA, the CDR3 is TGTGCCAGCAGCCAAGGGGGTGGTAGCAATCAGCCCCAGCATTTT.

J is TRBJ2-7 and V is TRBV27; 9 positions agree with TRBD1. Losses at the gene ends were 4 bases for V and 2 bases for J; bases not matched to a gene: 3. The CDR3 covers 14 residues. Germline CDR1 and CDR2: MNHEY and SMNVEV (reference sequence). The chain's CDR3 is CASSWGQGPYEQYF. The CDR3 nucleotides read TGTGCCAGCAGTTGGGGACAGGGCCCCTACGAGCAGTACTTC.

This sequence joins TRBV30 and TRBJ1-2, with no clear D. The CDR3 spans 12 residues. The germline CDR1 and CDR2 sequences are GTSNPN and SVGIG (reference sequence). V dropped 2 bases and J dropped 8 bases, with 12 bases sitting between them. CDR3: CAWSLEVGGYTF. In nucleotides, the CDR3 is TGTGCCTGGAGTCTGGAGGTGGGGGGCTACACCTTC. Complete variable domain (other parts from reference TRBV30 and TRBJ1-2): SQTIHQWPATLVQPVGSPLSLECTVEGTSNPNLYWYRQAAGRGLQLLFYSVGIGQISSEVPQNLSASRPQDRQFILSSKKLLLSDSGFYLCAWSLEVGGYTFGSGTRLTVV.

The genes are TRBV3-1 (or the pseudogene TRBV3-2) and TRBJ2-3; D may be TRBD1 (5 bases). This CDR3 is built from 15 residues. The V gene lost 4 bases and the J gene lost 2 bases, with 13 bases spanning the gap. The germline gives CDR1 LGHDT, CDR2 YNNKEL (reference sequence). The CDR3 DNA reads as TGTGCCAGCAGCCTCCAGGGCAAGACCACAGATACGCAGTATTTT. This sequence encodes CASSLQGKTTDTQYF.

The chain employs TRBV2 and TRBJ2-3, with a possible D match to TRBD2 (6 bases). V dropped 6 bases and J dropped 4 bases, with 14 bases sitting between them. The CDR3 is made up of 14 amino acids. Germline-derived CDR1 and CDR2 are SNHLY and FYNNEI. CDR3 nucleotides: TGTGCCAGCAGCGCCCGACTAGGGGCAGATACGCAGTATTTT. It codes for CASSARLGADTQYF. Drawing the rest from reference TRBV2 and TRBJ2-3, the complete variable domain is EPEVTQTPSHQVTQMGQEVILRCVPISNHLYFYWYRQILGQKVEFLVSFYNNEISEKSEIFDDQFSVERPDGSNFTLKIRSTKLEDSAMYFCASSARLGADTQYFGPGTRLTVL.

V and J are TRBV5-1 and TRBJ2-2, with unresolved D. The CDR3 sequence is 16 residues long. The V gene's germline CDR1 is SGHRS and CDR2 YFSETQ. V dropped 0 bases and J dropped 3 bases, with 12 bases sitting between them. CDR3 coding DNA: TGCGCCAGCAGCTTGGCGGGTAAACGCGACACCGGGGAGCTGTTTTTT. Its translation: CASSLAGKRDTGELFF.

The gene calls are TRBV27 and TRBJ1-1, with 8 bases lining up with TRBD1. Germline values: CDR1 MNHEY, CDR2 SMNVEV (reference sequence). V lost 6 bases to trimming and J lost 1 base; unmatched junction nucleotides: 7. The CDR3 is 15 residues long. The CDR3 protein is CASRPGQVGNTEAFF. The CDR3 DNA reads as TGTGCCAGCAGACCGGGACAGGTCGGGAACACTGAAGCTTTCTTT.

This chain connects TRBV5-1 to TRBJ2-7; 8 nucleotides agree with TRBD2. The germline gives CDR1 SGHRS, CDR2 YFSETQ. CDR3 length: 15 amino acids. This CDR3 reads CPRSTGGGGLGEQYF. The DNA of the CDR3 is TGCCCCCGCAGCACCGGGGGCGGGGGGCTTGGTGAGCAGTACTTC.

This chain connects TRBV30 to TRBJ2-7; 8 bases align to TRBD1. The CDR3 consists of 14 residues. Looked up from germline, CDR1 is GTSNPN and CDR2 is SVGIG (reference sequence). Germline trimming cut 1 base from V and 12 bases from J; bases unmatched to any gene: 14. CDR3 nucleotide sequence: TGTGCCTGGAGTGGAGGGTCAGGGGGCTTAGTTGCGTACTTC. Translation gives CAWSGGSGGLVAYF.